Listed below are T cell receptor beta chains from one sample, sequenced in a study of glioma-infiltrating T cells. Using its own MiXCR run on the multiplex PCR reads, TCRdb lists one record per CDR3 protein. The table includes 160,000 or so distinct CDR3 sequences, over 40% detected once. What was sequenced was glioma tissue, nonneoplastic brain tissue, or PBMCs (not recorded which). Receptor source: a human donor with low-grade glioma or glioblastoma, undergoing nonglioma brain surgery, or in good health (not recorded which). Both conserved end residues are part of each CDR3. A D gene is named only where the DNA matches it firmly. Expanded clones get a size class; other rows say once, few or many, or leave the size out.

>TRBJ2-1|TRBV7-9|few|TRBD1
TGTGCCAGCAGCCTAGGGACAGTCTACAATGAGCAGTTCTTC
CASSLGTVYNEQFF
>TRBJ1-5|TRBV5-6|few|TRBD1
TGTGCCAGCAGCTTGACAGGGGAGGGAAATCAGCCCCAGCATTTT
CASSLTGEGNQPQHF
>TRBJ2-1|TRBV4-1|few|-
TGCGCCAGCAGCCATGTATGGGAGTTCTTC
CASSHVWEFF
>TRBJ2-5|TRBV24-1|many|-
TGTGCCACCAGTGATTGGACAGCTCAAGAGACCCAGTACTTC
CATSDWTAQETQYF
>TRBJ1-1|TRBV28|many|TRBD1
TGTGCCAGCAGGGGGACAGGGAACACTGAAGCTTTCTTT
CASRGTGNTEAFF
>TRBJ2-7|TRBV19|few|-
TGTGCCAGTAGTGTGGGACTTCAGTCGGGGTACGAGCAGTACTTC
CASSVGLQSGYEQYF
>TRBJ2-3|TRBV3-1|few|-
TGTGCCAGCAGGCAGGGGCCGACAGATACGCGGTATTTT
CASRQGPTDTRYF
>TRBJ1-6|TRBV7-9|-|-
TGTGCCAGAAGCTTAGGGGCGGATAATTCACCCCTCCACTTT
CARSLGADNSPLHF
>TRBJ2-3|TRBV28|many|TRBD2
TGTGCCAGCAGTTTCGCTAGCGGCTCCTCCAGACGCACAGATACGCAGTATTTT
CASSFASGSSRRTDTQYF
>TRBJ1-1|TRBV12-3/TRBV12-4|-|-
TGTGCCAGCAGGTTTGGGCGAACTGAAGCTTTCTTT
CASRFGRTEAFF
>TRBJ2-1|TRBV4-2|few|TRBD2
TGTGCCAGCAGTTCCGGGACTAGCGGTACCTTTGACAATGAGCAGTTCTTC
CASSSGTSGTFDNEQFF
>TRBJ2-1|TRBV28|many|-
TGTGCCAGCAGTCCCTCCGGCAGCAGCAATGAGCAGTTCTTC
CASSPSGSSNEQFF
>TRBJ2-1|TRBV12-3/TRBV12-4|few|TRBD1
TGTGCCAGCAGCCATGGGACAGGGGGTAATGAGCAGTTCTTC
CASSHGTGGNEQFF
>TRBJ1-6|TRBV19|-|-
TGTGCCAGTAGTACGACCCTGACCTCCTATAATTCACCCCTCCACTTT
CASSTTLTSYNSPLHF
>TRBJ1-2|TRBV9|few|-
TGTGCCAGCAGCCCCTCGGACATCCCCTATGGCTACACCTTC
CASSPSDIPYGYTF
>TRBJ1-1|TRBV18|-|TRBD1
TGTGCCAGCTCACCTGAGACAGGGGACGACACTGAAGCTTTCTTT
CASSPETGDDTEAFF